A selection of T cell receptor beta chains follows, all from one sample in a study of cytomegalovirus exposure and HLA in healthy donors. Clones were sequenced by immunoSEQ multiplex PCR, and TCRdb holds only the in-frame ones, with some missing. The sample has 100,000 to 150,000 clones, more than 70% seen once. Sequencing was done on a sample of PBMCs. The receptors come from a man aged 25-45 years in good health and CMV-seronegative. CDR3s include the opening cysteine and the closing phenylalanine or tryptophan.

CDR3 length,V gene,CDR3 protein
16,TRBV4-1,CASSQYGTQRQETQYF
15,TRBV11-2,CASSSQGVGNEKLFF
14,TRBV25-1,CASRAQGGTYGYTF
15,TRBV7-9,CASSRGTAQNQPQHF
17,TRBV10-1,CASSEWGGGGPDYGYTF
14,TRBV7-2,CASTPSGTTDTQYF
14,TRBV7-2,CASSSGGTNYGYTF
17,TRBV19,CASSFVIAGVANTEAFF
13,TRBV11-2,CASSLDSDTEAFF
17,TRBV30,CAWTTNLADLPYQPQHF
13,TRBV2,CASSDRGLTEAFF
14,TRBV27,CASSFISAAYEQYF
12,TRBV12-5,CASGLPRGTSDF
14,TRBV6-5,CASSVDTYSYEQYF
18,TRBV7-7,CASSPRTGPTQSGNTIYF
14,TRBV7-9,CASSSGIYKYGYTF
14,TRBV9,CASSPRLEYNEQFF
16,TRBV27,CASSLSSGDRVYGYTF
12,TRBV29-1,CSVLVLSPEAFF
14,TRBV11-2,CASRSGLSTDTQYF
13,TRBV9,CASSFPGADTQYF
15,TRBV5-6,CASSQPGQGLEKLFF
14,TRBV19,CASSIPVSGNTIYF
13,TRBV5-1,CASSADGQETQYF
15,TRBV27,CASSPFSSAGYGYTF
14,TRBV5-6,CASSRQGSNTEAFF
14,TRBV28,CASSLEAGEYEQYF
13,TRBV11-2,CASSRGGWDTQYF
17,TRBV7-9,CASSSWTAETSNQPQHF
12,TRBV7-2,CASSPRTGELFF
15,TRBV9,CASSVLAGARAEAFF
14,TRBV5-1,CASSWTSDTGELFF
16,TRBV5-6,CASSLGYQTNTGELFF
12,TRBV11-2,CASSRGLETQYF
14,TRBV25-1,CASTPAGGTDTQYF
15,TRBV7-2,CASSLRMRAYNEQFF
17,TRBV19,CASSIDPGTSGSYEQYF
15,TRBV19,CASSASGTEFYGYTF
15,TRBV5-1,CASSLAADSNYGYTF
15,TRBV29-1,CSVDSLLLDQETQYF
13,TRBV18,CASSPAKGVVAFF
12,TRBV6-5,CASSSLGGTQYF
15,TRBV7-9,CASSWRRGPGNTIYF
15,TRBV6-1,CASSEAPREGYGYTF